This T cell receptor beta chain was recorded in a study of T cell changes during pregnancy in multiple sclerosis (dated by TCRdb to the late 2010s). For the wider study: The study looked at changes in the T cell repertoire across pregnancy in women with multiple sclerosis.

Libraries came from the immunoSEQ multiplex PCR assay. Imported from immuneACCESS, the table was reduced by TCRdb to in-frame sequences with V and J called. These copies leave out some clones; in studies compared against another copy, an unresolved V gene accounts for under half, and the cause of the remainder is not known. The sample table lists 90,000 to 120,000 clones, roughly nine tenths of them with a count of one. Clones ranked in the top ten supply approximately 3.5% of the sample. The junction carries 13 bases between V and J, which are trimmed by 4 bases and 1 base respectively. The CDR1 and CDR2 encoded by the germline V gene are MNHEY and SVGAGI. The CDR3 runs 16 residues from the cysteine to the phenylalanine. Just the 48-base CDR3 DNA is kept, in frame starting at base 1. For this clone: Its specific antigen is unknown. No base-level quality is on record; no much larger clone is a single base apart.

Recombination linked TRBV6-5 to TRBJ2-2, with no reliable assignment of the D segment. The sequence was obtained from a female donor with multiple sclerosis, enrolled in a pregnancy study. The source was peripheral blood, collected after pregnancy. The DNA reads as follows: TGTGCCAGCAGTTGGTCCTCTCAGGTGAACACCGGGGAGCTGTTTTTT. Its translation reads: CASSWSSQVNTGELFF.